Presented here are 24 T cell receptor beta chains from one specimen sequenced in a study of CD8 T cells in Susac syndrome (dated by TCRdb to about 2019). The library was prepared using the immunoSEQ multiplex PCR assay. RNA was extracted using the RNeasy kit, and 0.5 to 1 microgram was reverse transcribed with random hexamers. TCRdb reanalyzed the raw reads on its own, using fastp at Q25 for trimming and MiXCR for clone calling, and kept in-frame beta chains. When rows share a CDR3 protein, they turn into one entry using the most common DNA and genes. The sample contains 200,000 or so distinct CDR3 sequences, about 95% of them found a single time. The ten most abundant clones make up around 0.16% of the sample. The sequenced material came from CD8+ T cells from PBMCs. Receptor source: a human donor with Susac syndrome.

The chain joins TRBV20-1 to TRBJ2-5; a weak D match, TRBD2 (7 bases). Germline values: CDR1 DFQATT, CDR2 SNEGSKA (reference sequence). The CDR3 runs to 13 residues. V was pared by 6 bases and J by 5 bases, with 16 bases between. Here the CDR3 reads CSAVGGAGETQYF. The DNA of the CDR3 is TGCAGTGCCGTTGGGGGGGCCGGGGAGACCCAGTACTTC.

This CDR3 is CASSIGQGKTYNEQFF. The CDR3 DNA reads as TGTGCCAGTAGTATCGGACAGGGGAAAACCTACAATGAGCAGTTCTTC. The J gene is TRBJ2-1, the V gene TRBV19, with TRBD1 identical over 9 bases. This CDR3 has 16 amino acids. The germline gives CDR1 LNHDA, CDR2 SQIVND (reference sequence). With V trimmed by 3 bases and J by 2 bases, 5 bases remained unmatched. The full variable domain, with the rest looked up from reference TRBV19 and TRBJ2-1, is DGGITQSPKYLFRKEGQNVTLSCEQNLNHDAMYWYRQDPGQGLRLIYYSQIVNDFQKGDIAEGYSVSREKKESFPLTVTSAQKNPTAFYLCASSIGQGKTYNEQFFGPGTRLTVL.

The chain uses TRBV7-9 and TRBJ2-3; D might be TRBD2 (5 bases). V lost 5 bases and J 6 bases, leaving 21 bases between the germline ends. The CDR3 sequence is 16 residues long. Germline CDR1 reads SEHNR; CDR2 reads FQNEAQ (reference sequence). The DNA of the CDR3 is TGTGCCAGCAGCGGTGGGGAGTTTCCCCTTTTCGATACGCAGTATTTT. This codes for CASSGGEFPLFDTQYF.

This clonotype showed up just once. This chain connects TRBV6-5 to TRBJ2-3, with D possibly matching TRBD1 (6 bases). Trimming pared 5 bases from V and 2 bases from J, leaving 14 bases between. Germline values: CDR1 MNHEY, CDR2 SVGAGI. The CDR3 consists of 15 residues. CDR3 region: CASSTGTQNTDTQYF. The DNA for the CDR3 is TGTGCCAGCAGTACCGGGACACAAAACACAGATACGCAGTATTTT.

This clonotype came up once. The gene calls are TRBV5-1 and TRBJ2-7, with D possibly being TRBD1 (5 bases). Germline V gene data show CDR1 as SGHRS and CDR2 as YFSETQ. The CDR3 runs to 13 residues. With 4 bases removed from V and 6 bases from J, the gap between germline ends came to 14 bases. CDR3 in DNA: TGCGCCAGCAGCACTCCCTCAGGGTCCGAGCAGTACTTC. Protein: CASSTPSGSEQYF.

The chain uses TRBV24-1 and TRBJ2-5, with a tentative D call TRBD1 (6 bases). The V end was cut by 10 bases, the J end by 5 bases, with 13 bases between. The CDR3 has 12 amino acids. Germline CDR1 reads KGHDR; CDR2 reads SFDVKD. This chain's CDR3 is CATGAQGETQYF. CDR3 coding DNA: TGTGCCACAGGGGCGCAGGGGGAGACCCAGTACTTC.

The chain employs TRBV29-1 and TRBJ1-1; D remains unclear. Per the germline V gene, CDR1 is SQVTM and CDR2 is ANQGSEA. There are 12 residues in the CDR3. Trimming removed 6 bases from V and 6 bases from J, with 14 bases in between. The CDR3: CSVTAFTSEAFF. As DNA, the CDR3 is TGCAGCGTCACAGCGTTTACATCTGAAGCTTTCTTT. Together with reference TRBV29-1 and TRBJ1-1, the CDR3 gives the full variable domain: SAVISQKPSRDICQRGTSLTIQCQVDSQVTMMFWYRQQPGQSLTLIATANQGSEATYESGFVIDKFPISRPNLTFSTLTVSNMSPEDSSIYLCSVTAFTSEAFFGQGTRLTVV.

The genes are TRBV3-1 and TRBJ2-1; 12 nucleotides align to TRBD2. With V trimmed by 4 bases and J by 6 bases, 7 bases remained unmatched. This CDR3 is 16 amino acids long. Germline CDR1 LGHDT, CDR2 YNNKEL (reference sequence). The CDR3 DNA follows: TGTGCCAGCAGCCTAAAACTAGCGGGGGGCCCCAATGAGCAGTTCTTC. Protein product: CASSLKLAGGPNEQFF.

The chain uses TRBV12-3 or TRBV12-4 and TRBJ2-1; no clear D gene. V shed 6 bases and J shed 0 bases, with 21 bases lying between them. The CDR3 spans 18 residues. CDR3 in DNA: TGTGCCAGCAGCCAGGCTCCGGGTAGCCAGAGCTCCTACAATGAGCAGTTCTTC. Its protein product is CASSQAPGSQSSYNEQFF.

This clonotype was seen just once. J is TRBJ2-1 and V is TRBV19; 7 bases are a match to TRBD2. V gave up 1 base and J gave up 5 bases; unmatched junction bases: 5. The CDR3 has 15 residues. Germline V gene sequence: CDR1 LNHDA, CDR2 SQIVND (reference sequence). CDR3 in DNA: TGTGCCAGTAGTATAGCGGGAGGAGGGAACAATGAGCAGTTCTTC. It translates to CASSIAGGGNNEQFF.

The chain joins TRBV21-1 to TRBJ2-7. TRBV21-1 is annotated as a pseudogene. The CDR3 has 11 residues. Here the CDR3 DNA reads TGTGCCAGCCCAACCGCCGGACAGCAGTACTTC. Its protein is CASPTAGQQYF.

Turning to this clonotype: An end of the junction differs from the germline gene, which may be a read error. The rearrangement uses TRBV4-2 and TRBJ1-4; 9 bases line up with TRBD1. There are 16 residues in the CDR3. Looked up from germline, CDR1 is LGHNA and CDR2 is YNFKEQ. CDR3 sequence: CASSEETGGEGEKLFF. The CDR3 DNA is TGTGCCAGCAGCGAAGAAACAGGGGGCGAAGGTGAAAAACTGTTTTTT.

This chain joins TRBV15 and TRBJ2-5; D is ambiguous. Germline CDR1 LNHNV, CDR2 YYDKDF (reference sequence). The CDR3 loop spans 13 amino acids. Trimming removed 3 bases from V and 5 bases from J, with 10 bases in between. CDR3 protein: CATSRLRRETQYF. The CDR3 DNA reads TGTGCCACCAGCAGGCTGCGGCGGGAGACCCAGTACTTC.

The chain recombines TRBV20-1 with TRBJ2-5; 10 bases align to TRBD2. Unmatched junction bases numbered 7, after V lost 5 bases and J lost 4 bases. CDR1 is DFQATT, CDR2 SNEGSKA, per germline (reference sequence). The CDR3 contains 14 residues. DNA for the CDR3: TGCAGTGCTGCGCCGGGACTAGCGTTAGAGACCCAGTACTTC. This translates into CSAAPGLALETQYF.

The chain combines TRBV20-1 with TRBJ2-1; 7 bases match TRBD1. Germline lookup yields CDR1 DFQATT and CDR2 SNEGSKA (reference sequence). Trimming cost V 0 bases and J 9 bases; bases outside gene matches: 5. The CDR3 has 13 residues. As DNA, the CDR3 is TGCAGTGCTAGAGATTGGGCAGGGGGTGAGCAGTTCTTC. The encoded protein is CSARDWAGGEQFF.

The CDR3 reads CSAIGGLVSETQYF. DNA of the CDR3: TGCAGTGCTATAGGGGGACTAGTGTCTGAGACCCAGTACTTC. The chain has TRBV20-1 and TRBJ2-5; 8 bases are a match to TRBD2. Germline assignment: CDR1 DFQATT and CDR2 SNEGSKA (reference sequence). V lost 4 bases to trimming and J lost 5 bases; unmatched junction nucleotides: 9. CDR3 size: 14 residues.

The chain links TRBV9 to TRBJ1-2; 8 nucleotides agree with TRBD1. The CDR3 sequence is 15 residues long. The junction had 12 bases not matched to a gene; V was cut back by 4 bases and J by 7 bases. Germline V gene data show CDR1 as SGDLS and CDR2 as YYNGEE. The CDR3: CASSISGTGWVGYTF. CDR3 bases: TGTGCCAGCAGCATCTCCGGGACAGGCTGGGTTGGCTACACCTTC.

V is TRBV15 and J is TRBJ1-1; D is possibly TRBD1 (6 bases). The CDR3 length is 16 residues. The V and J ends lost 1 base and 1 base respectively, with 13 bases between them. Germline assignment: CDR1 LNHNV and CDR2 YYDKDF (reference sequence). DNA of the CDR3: TGTGCCACCAGCAGAGGCGTGGGACACCGGAACACTGAAGCTTTCTTT. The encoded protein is CATSRGVGHRNTEAFF.

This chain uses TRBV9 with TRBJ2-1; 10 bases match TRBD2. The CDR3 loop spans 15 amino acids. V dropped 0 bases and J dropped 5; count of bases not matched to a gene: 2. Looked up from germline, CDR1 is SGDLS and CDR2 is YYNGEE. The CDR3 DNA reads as TGTGCCAGCAGCGTAGGACTAGCGGGCCACAATGAGCAGTTCTTC. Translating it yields CASSVGLAGHNEQFF.

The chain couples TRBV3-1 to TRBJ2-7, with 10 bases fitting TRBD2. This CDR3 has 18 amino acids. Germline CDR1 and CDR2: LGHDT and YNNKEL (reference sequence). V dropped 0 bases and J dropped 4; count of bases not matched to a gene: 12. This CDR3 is CASSQEGLAGEDGYEQYF. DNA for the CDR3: TGTGCCAGCAGCCAAGAAGGCCTAGCGGGAGAAGATGGTTACGAGCAGTACTTC.

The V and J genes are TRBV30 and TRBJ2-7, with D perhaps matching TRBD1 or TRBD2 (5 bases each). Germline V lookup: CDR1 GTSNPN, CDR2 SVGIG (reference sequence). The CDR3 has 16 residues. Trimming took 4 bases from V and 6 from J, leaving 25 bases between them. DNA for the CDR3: TGTGCCTGGATATCCTTGTCTAGGGGCCGGGGCCTCGAGCAGTACTTC. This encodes CAWISLSRGRGLEQYF.

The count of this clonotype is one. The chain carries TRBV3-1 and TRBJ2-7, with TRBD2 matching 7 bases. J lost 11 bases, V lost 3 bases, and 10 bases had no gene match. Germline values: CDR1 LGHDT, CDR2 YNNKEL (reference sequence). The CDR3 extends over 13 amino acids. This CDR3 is CASSQEPGLWEYF. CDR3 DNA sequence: TGTGCCAGCAGCCAGGAACCGGGACTATGGGAGTACTTC.

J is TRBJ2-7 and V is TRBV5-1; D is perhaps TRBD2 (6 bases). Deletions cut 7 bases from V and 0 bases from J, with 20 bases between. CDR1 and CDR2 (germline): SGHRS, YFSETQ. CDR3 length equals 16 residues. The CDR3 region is CASASPGGTDSYEQYF. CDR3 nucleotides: TGCGCCAGCGCCTCACCCGGAGGGACGGACTCCTACGAGCAGTACTTC.

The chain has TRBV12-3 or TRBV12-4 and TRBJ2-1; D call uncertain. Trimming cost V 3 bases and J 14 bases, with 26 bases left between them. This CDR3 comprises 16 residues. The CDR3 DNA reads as TGTGCCAGCAGTTTCTCGGATGATCCTACAATGAGCAGTGAGTTCTTC. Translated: CASSFSDDPTMSSEFF.